What follows are 4 T cell receptor beta chains derived from one specimen sequenced in a study of T cells in women clearing cervical HPV infection. Assay used: immunoSEQ multiplex PCR; TCRdb lists only in-frame clones, some missing. The sample features some 43,000 clones, with approximately 0.98% in its top ten. Sequenced input: blood buffy coat. These receptors all come from a woman aged 18 to 75 with a cervical HPV16 infection that either progressed to CIN3+ or cleared (not recorded which).

The CDR3 sequence is CASSGGTNEQYF. The covered CDR3 bases are TGTGCCAGCAGCGGGGGAACCAACGAG. The chain couples TRBV27 to TRBJ2-7; TRBD2 is a possible D gene (6 bases). With the read ending 3 residues before the CDR3 end, the germline J gene is used to fill in that end. V gave up 6 bases and J gave up 5 bases, with 11 bases separating them. The CDR3 has 12 residues. Germline CDR1 reads MNHEY; CDR2 reads SMNVEV (reference sequence).

Turning to this clone: The read ends 3 residues shy of where the CDR3 ends; the end is completed using the germline J gene. The V gene is TRBV28, the J gene TRBJ2-7; tentatively, D is TRBD2 (6 bases). Germline loops: CDR1 MDHEN, CDR2 SYDVKM. The CDR3 is 16 residues long. V was cut by 3 bases and J by 2 bases, with 17 bases left in between. Incomplete CDR3 DNA: TGTGCCAGCAGTTTGTGGGCGGGGCAGACCACCTACGAG. Protein product: CASSLWAGQTTYE. The full CDR3 is CASSLWAGQTTYEQYF.

About this clone itself: The read ends 3 residues before the CDR3 terminus; that terminus is restored from the germline J gene. V gene TRBV5-1 combines with J gene TRBJ2-7; 8 bases are a match to TRBD1. Per germline, CDR1 SGHRS and CDR2 YFSETQ. Trimming at V came to 3 bases and at J to 6 bases, leaving 11 bases not matched to a gene. The CDR3 runs to 15 residues. Incomplete CDR3 DNA: TGCGCCAGCAGCTACCGCCCCGGGACAGGCTCCGAG. It codes for CASSYRPGTGSE. The whole CDR3 protein is CASSYRPGTGSEQYF.

On this clone itself: With the read ending 3 residues before the CDR3 end, the germline J gene is used to fill in that end. The chain carries TRBV29-1 and TRBJ1-4; the match to TRBD1 covers 8 bases. Germline V gene data show CDR1 as SQVTM and CDR2 as ANQGSEA. The CDR3 is 16 amino acids. V dropped 1 base and J dropped 7; count of bases not matched to a gene: 11. Here the CDR3 reads CSVEGVPGGLGEKLFF. CDR3 DNA (partial): TGCAGCGTTGAAGGAGTCCCAGGGGGCCTCGGTGAAAAA.